The source of this TCR beta chain is a study of technical replicates of blood from a handful of donors. V was clipped by 3 bases and J by 0 bases; unmatched bases: 9. The CDR3 totals 17 residues. Germline V lookup: CDR1 SEHNR, CDR2 FQNEAQ (reference sequence). TCRdb keeps only in-frame clones here, not all; method: immunoSEQ multiplex PCR. The sample lists tens of thousands of clones, about nine tenths occurring once. The sequencing sample was made of PBMCs. The source is a human donor in good health. Some clones in this sample may be carry-over from other donors' samples. This chain uses TRBV7-9 with TRBJ2-7; 9 nucleotides line up with TRBD1. The CDR3 nucleotides are TGTGCCAGCAGCTTGCCTCCCGGGACAGGGCCCTCCTACGAGCAGTACTTC. This gives the protein CASSLPPGTGPSYEQYF. The full variable domain, its missing parts supplied by reference TRBV7-9 and TRBJ2-7, is DTGVSQNPRHKITKRGQNVTFRCDPISEHNRLYWYRQTLGQGPEFLTYFQNEAQLEKSRLLSDRFSAERPKGSFSTLEIQRTEQGDSAMYLCASSLPPGTGPSYEQYFGPGTRLTVT.